Listed below are T cell receptor beta chains from one sample, sequenced in a study of blood T cell repertoires in COVID-19. Profiled with immunoSEQ multiplex PCR; TCRdb holds only in-frame clones, not every one. The sample records approximately 330,000 clones, approximately 83% being singletons. Sequencing input: PBMCs or T cells enriched from blood (not recorded which). The receptor set was obtained from a woman between 35 and 50 years old with acute COVID-19. The CDR3 runs from the conserved cysteine through the conserved F or W. Fields, in order: CDR3 DNA, CDR3 protein, CDR3 length, J gene, clone size, D gene, V gene. The D gene is left open where the match is weak. Where a row states a size, it is once, few, many or the class of an expanded clone; other rows omit it.

cdr3_nt: TGTGCCAGCAGCTCGACAGGTCGGGGTCAGCCCCAGCATTTT
cdr3_aa: CASSSTGRGQPQHF
cdr3_length: 14
j_call: TRBJ1-5
clone_size: -
d_call: -
v_call: TRBV12-1

cdr3_nt: TGTGCCAGCAGTTACTTAGGACAGAGCTACACCGGGGAGCTGTTTTTT
cdr3_aa: CASSYLGQSYTGELFF
cdr3_length: 16
j_call: TRBJ2-2
clone_size: -
d_call: -
v_call: TRBV6-2/TRBV6-3

cdr3_nt: TGTGCCACCAGTGATTTCGGCAGGGGAGAAGGGGAGCTGTTTTTT
cdr3_aa: CATSDFGRGEGELFF
cdr3_length: 15
j_call: TRBJ2-2
clone_size: -
d_call: -
v_call: TRBV24-1

cdr3_nt: TGTGCCAGCAGTGACCGGGCGGGAGCTTTCTTT
cdr3_aa: CASSDRAGAFF
cdr3_length: 11
j_call: TRBJ1-1
clone_size: -
d_call: -
v_call: TRBV6-1

cdr3_nt: TGTGCCAGCAGCTTGGCTCTGAGGGGGGGGCAAGAGACCCAGTACTTC
cdr3_aa: CASSLALRGGQETQYF
cdr3_length: 16
j_call: TRBJ2-5
clone_size: -
d_call: -
v_call: TRBV5-5

cdr3_nt: TGTGCCAGTAGTATCACGGTCGGGGGGCGAGAGACCCAGTACTTC
cdr3_aa: CASSITVGGRETQYF
cdr3_length: 15
j_call: TRBJ2-5
clone_size: -
d_call: -
v_call: TRBV19

cdr3_nt: TGTGCCAGCTCACCGTCCCAGGCCGATTCTGGAAACACCATATATTTT
cdr3_aa: CASSPSQADSGNTIYF
cdr3_length: 16
j_call: TRBJ1-3
clone_size: -
d_call: -
v_call: TRBV18

cdr3_nt: TGTGCCAGCTCACCGAGGGATAAGCAGTTCTTC
cdr3_aa: CASSPRDKQFF
cdr3_length: 11
j_call: TRBJ2-1
clone_size: -
d_call: -
v_call: TRBV18

cdr3_nt: TGCGCCAGCAAAGCGGGAATTGGTGGAGAGACCCAGTACTTC
cdr3_aa: CASKAGIGGETQYF
cdr3_length: 14
j_call: TRBJ2-5
clone_size: -
d_call: TRBD2
v_call: TRBV5-1

cdr3_nt: TGTGCCATCAGTGCGGGACAGACCCGCCAAGAGACCCAGTACTTC
cdr3_aa: CAISAGQTRQETQYF
cdr3_length: 15
j_call: TRBJ2-5
clone_size: -
d_call: TRBD1
v_call: TRBV10-3

cdr3_nt: TGTGCCAGCAATACTGGACAGGGGGCGAGGCAGCCCCAGCATTTT
cdr3_aa: CASNTGQGARQPQHF
cdr3_length: 15
j_call: TRBJ1-5
clone_size: -
d_call: TRBD1
v_call: TRBV28

cdr3_nt: TGTGCCAGCAGCGGACTAGGGGGGGGTCAAGAGACCCAGTACTTC
cdr3_aa: CASSGLGGGQETQYF
cdr3_length: 15
j_call: TRBJ2-5
clone_size: -
d_call: -
v_call: TRBV9

cdr3_nt: TGTGCCAGCAGCTTACGAGGGGGTGAGCAGTTCTTC
cdr3_aa: CASSLRGGEQFF
cdr3_length: 12
j_call: TRBJ2-1
clone_size: -
d_call: -
v_call: TRBV7-8

cdr3_nt: TGTGCCAGCAGCAAAGGCCAACTAGCGGGGGCCTACGAGCAGTACTTC
cdr3_aa: CASSKGQLAGAYEQYF
cdr3_length: 16
j_call: TRBJ2-7
clone_size: -
d_call: TRBD2
v_call: TRBV9

cdr3_nt: TGTGCCAGCAGCTCGCGGGGGAATCGGGGCACCGGGGAGCTGTTTTTT
cdr3_aa: CASSSRGNRGTGELFF
cdr3_length: 16
j_call: TRBJ2-2
clone_size: once
d_call: TRBD2
v_call: TRBV7-3

cdr3_nt: TGTGCCAGTAGTATCCTACGAGGGGGCGCGAGGTACGAGCAGTACTTC
cdr3_aa: CASSILRGGARYEQYF
cdr3_length: 16
j_call: TRBJ2-7
clone_size: once
d_call: TRBD1
v_call: TRBV19

cdr3_nt: TGTGCCAGCAGCCGACAGGGGGCGAATGATAATTCACCCCTCCACTTT
cdr3_aa: CASSRQGANDNSPLHF
cdr3_length: 16
j_call: TRBJ1-6
clone_size: -
d_call: TRBD1
v_call: TRBV2

cdr3_nt: TGCGCCAGCAGCTTGGGCCTAGCGGGGGGGCAAGAGACCCAGTACTTC
cdr3_aa: CASSLGLAGGQETQYF
cdr3_length: 16
j_call: TRBJ2-5
clone_size: -
d_call: TRBD2
v_call: TRBV5-1